This T cell receptor beta chain is drawn from a study of technical replicates of blood from a few donors. Profiled with immunoSEQ multiplex PCR; TCRdb holds only in-frame clones, not every one. The sample includes over 55,000 clones, 87% seen only once; the top ten take roughly 4.8%. Germline CDR1 and CDR2: SGHTA and FQGTGA. CDR3 size: 13 residues. Trimming took off 5 bases at V and 6 bases at J, with 10 bases between the two ends. The receptor was isolated from a human donor in good health. Some clones in this sample may be carry-over from other donors' samples. The rearrangement joins TRBV7-3 to TRBJ2-2; D perhaps matches TRBD1 (5 bases). Source material: PBMCs. The CDR3 sequence is CASSLQGSGELFF. As DNA, the CDR3 is TGTGCCAGCAGCCTCCAGGGTTCCGGGGAGCTGTTTTTT.